This T cell receptor beta chain is from a study of OX40 agonist ivuxolimab in advanced cancers. Using immunoSEQ multiplex PCR, the repertoire was profiled, and TCRdb retains in-frame clones only, with some absent. Of 40,000 to 50,000 clones detected, 75% to 90% appear once; the ten largest clones hold over 10%. The CDR3 runs 17 residues. Germline CDR1 SEHNR, CDR2 FQNEAQ (reference sequence). V is TRBV7-9 and J is TRBJ2-5; TRBD2 aligns across 11 bases. The J call may not be correct, given that the DNA end is closer to TRBJ2-7. Sequencing used CD4+ or CD8+ T cells sorted from blood, obtained in a trial of the OX40 agonist ivuxolimab. The TCR originated in an adult with an advanced solid tumor such as melanoma, head and neck, liver or kidney cancer. This CDR3 reads CASSSTSGTSGFYEQYF. CDR3 in DNA: TGTGCCAGCAGCTCAACCTCCGGGACTAGCGGCTTCTACGAGCAGTACTTC.